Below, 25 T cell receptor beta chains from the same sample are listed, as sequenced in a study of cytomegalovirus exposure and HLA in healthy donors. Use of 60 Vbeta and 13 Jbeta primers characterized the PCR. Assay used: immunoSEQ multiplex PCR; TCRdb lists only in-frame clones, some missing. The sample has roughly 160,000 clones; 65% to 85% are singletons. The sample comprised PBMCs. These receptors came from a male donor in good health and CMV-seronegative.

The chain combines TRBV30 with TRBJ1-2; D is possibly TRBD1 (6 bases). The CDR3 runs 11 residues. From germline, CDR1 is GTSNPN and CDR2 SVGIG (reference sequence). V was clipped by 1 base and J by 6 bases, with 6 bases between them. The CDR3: CAWSAGDGYTF. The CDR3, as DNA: TGTGCCTGGAGTGCAGGGGATGGCTACACCTTC.

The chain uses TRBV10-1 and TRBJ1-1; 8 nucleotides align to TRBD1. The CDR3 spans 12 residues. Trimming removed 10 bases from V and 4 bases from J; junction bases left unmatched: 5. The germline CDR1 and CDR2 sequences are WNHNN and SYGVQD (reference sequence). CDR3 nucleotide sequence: TGCGCCACCAGGGGGCCGGGCACTGAAGCTTTCTTT. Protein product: CATRGPGTEAFF.

CDR3 sequence reads: CASSARDYSYEQYF. In DNA, the CDR3 is TGTGCCAGCAGTGCCCGGGACTACTCCTACGAGCAGTACTTC. The chain joins TRBV6-4 to TRBJ2-7; 7 bases fit TRBD2. Germline CDR1 is MRHNA and CDR2 is SNTAGT. This CDR3 region has 14 residues. Losses at the gene ends were 4 bases for V and 0 bases for J; bases not matched to a gene: 3.

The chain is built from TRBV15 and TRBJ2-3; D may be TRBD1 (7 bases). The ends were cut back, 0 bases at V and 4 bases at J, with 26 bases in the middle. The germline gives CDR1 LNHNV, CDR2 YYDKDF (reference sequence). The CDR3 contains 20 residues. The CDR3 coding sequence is TGTGCCACCAGCAGAGATGGGGGGAATCCGGGCCAGGGGGGTTCAGATACGCAGTATTTT. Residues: CATSRDGGNPGQGGSDTQYF. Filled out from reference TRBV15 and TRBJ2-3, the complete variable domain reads DAMVIQNPRYQVTQFGKPVTLSCSQTLNHNVMYWYQQKSSQAPKLLFHYYDKDFNNEADTPDNFQSRRPNTSFCFLDIRSPGLGDTAMYLCATSRDGGNPGQGGSDTQYFGPGTRLTVL.

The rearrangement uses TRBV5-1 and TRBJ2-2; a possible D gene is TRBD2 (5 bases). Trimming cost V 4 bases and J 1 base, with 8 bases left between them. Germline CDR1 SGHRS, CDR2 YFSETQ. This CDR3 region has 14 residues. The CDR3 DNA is TGCGCCAGCAGCGAAGGACTGAACACCGGGGAGCTGTTTTTT. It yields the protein CASSEGLNTGELFF.

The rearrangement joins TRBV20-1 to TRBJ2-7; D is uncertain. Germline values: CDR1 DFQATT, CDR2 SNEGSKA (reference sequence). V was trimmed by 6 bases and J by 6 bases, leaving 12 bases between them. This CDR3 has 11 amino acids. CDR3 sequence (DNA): TGCAGTGCCAACAGTCGTGGCGAGCAGTACTTC. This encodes CSANSRGEQYF.

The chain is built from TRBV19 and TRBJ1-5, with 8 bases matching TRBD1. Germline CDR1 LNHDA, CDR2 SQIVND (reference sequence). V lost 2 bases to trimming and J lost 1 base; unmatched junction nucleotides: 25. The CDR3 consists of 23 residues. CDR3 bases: TGTGCCAGTAGTATACGCATCCGATTTCCAGGGGGCTGGGGGAGAAGAAGCAATCAGCCCCAGCATTTT. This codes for CASSIRIRFPGGWGRRSNQPQHF. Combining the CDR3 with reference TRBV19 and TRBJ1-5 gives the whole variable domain DGGITQSPKYLFRKEGQNVTLSCEQNLNHDAMYWYRQDPGQGLRLIYYSQIVNDFQKGDIAEGYSVSREKKESFPLTVTSAQKNPTAFYLCASSIRIRFPGGWGRRSNQPQHFGDGTRLSIL.

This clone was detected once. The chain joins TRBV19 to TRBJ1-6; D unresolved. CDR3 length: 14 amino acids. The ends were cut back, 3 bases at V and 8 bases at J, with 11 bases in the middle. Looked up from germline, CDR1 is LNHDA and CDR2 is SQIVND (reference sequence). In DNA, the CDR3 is TGTGCCAGTAGTATCCGGGATTTAGATTCACCCCTCCACTTT. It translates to CASSIRDLDSPLHF. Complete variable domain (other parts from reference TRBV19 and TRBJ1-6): DGGITQSPKYLFRKEGQNVTLSCEQNLNHDAMYWYRQDPGQGLRLIYYSQIVNDFQKGDIAEGYSVSREKKESFPLTVTSAQKNPTAFYLCASSIRDLDSPLHFGNGTRLTVT.

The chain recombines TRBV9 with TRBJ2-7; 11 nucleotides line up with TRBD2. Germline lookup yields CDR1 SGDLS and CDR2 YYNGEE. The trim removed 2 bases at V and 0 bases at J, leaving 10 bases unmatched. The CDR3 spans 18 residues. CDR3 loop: CASSVRETTSGNSYEQYF. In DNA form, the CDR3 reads TGTGCCAGCAGCGTTAGGGAGACGACTAGCGGGAACTCCTACGAGCAGTACTTC.

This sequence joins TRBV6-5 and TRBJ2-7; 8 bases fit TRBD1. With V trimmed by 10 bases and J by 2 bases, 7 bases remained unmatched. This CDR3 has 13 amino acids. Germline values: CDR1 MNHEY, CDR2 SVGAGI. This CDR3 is CATTGQVTYEQYF. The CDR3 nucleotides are TGTGCCACCACGGGACAGGTGACCTACGAGCAGTACTTC.

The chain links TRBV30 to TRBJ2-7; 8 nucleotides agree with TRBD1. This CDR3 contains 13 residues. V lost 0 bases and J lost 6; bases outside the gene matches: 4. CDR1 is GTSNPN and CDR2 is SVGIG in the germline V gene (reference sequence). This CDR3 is CAWSVGTGGEQYF. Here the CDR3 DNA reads TGTGCCTGGAGTGTTGGGACAGGTGGCGAGCAGTACTTC. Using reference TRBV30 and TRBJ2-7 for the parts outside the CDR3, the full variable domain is SQTIHQWPATLVQPVGSPLSLECTVEGTSNPNLYWYRQAAGRGLQLLFYSVGIGQISSEVPQNLSASRPQDRQFILSSKKLLLSDSGFYLCAWSVGTGGEQYFGPGTRLTVT.

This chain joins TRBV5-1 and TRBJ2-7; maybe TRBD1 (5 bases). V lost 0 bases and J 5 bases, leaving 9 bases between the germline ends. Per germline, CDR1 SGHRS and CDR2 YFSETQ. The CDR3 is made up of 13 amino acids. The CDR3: CASSLGQPNEQYF. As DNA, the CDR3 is TGCGCCAGCAGCTTGGGACAGCCCAACGAGCAGTACTTC. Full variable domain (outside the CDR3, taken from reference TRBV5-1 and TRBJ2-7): KAGVTQTPRYLIKTRGQQVTLSCSPISGHRSVSWYQQTPGQGLQFLFEYFSETQRNKGNFPGRFSGRQFSNSRSEMNVSTLELGDSALYLCASSLGQPNEQYFGPGTRLTVT.

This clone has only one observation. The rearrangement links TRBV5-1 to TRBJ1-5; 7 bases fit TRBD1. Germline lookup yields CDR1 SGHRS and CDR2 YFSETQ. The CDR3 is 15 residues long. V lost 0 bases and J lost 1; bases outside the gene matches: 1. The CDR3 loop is CASSLEGQSNQPQHF. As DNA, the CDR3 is TGCGCCAGCAGCTTGGAGGGACAGAGCAATCAGCCCCAGCATTTT.

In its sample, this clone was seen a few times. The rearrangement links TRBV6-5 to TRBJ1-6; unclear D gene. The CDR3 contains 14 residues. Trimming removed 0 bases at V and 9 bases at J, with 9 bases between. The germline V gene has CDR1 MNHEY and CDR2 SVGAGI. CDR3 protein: CASSYSGDGSPLHF. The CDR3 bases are TGTGCCAGCAGTTACTCTGGAGACGGTTCACCCCTCCACTTT.

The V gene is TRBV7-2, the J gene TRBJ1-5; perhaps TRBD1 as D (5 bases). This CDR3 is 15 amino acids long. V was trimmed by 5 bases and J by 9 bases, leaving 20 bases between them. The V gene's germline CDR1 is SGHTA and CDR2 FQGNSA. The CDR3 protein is CASSPARAWYGPQHF. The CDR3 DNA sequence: TGTGCCAGCAGCCCGGCCAGGGCATGGTATGGGCCCCAGCATTTT.

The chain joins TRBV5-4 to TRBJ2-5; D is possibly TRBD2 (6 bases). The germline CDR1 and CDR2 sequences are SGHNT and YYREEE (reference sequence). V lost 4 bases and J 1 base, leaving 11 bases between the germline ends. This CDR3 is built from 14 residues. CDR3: CASSQGGTQETQYF. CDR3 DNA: TGTGCCAGCAGCCAAGGAGGGACCCAAGAGACCCAGTACTTC.

CDR3 loop: CASRSIGGGSYEQYF. The CDR3 DNA follows: TGTGCCAGCAGATCGATTGGCGGGGGCTCCTACGAGCAGTACTTC. V and J are TRBV28 and TRBJ2-7, with 7 bases lining up with TRBD2. CDR3 length equals 15 residues. The ends lost 6 bases at V and 0 bases at J; junction bases unmatched: 8. Germline assignment: CDR1 MDHEN and CDR2 SYDVKM.

The chain's CDR3 is CAWALGQGHSNQPQHF. The DNA of the CDR3 is TGTGCCTGGGCCCTTGGGCAGGGGCATAGCAATCAGCCCCAGCATTTT. The genes are TRBV30 and TRBJ1-5; the D gene is possibly TRBD1 (6 bases). Between the trimmed V and J ends, which lost 5 bases and 0 bases, there was a span of 17 bases. Germline V gene sequence: CDR1 GTSNPN, CDR2 SVGIG (reference sequence). The CDR3 length is 16 residues.

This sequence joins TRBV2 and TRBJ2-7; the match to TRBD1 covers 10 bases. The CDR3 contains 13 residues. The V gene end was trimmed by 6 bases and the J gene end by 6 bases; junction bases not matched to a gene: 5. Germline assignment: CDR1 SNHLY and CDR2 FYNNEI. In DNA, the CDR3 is TGTGCCAGCAGCGACAGGGGGCGAGGCGAGCAGTACTTC. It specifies CASSDRGRGEQYF. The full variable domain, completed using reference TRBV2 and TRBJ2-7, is EPEVTQTPSHQVTQMGQEVILRCVPISNHLYFYWYRQILGQKVEFLVSFYNNEISEKSEIFDDQFSVERPDGSNFTLKIRSTKLEDSAMYFCASSDRGRGEQYFGPGTRLTVT.

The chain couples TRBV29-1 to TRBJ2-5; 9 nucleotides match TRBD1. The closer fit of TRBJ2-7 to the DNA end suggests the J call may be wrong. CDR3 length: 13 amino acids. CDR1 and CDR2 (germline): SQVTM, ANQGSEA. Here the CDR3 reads CSAQGQGTYEQYF. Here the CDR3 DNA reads TGCAGCGCTCAGGGACAGGGCACCTACGAGCAGTACTTC.

The CDR3 DNA reads as TGTGCCAGCGCGAAGGACAGGGGAAACACCGGGGAGCTGTTTTTT. Protein product: CASAKDRGNTGELFF. This sequence joins TRBV6-1 and TRBJ2-2; 9 nucleotides align to TRBD1. The V segment lost 8 bases and the J segment 2 bases; nucleotides outside the gene matches: 6. Germline values: CDR1 MNHNS, CDR2 SASEGT. The CDR3 is 15 residues long.

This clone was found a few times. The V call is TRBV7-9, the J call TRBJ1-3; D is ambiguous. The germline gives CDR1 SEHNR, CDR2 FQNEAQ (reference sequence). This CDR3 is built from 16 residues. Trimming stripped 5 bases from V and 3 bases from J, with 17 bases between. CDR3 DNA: TGTGCCAGCAGCCCCGGACGTGCCCGGGGTGGAAACACCATATATTTT. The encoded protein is CASSPGRARGGNTIYF.

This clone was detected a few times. CDR3: CASSFGAAAQETQYF. The CDR3 DNA reads as TGCGCCAGCAGCTTCGGTGCAGCGGCACAAGAGACCCAGTACTTC. The chain has TRBV5-1 and TRBJ2-5; the D gene is possibly TRBD2 (5 bases). Germline CDR1 and CDR2: SGHRS and YFSETQ. Trimming took 2 bases from V and 2 from J, leaving 13 bases between them. The CDR3 spans 15 residues.

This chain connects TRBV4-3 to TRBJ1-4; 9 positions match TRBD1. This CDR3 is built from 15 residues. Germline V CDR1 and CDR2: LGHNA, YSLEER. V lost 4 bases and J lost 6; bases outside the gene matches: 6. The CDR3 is CASSRFRDRDEKLFF. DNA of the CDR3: TGCGCCAGCAGCCGCTTCCGGGACAGGGATGAAAAACTGTTTTTT.

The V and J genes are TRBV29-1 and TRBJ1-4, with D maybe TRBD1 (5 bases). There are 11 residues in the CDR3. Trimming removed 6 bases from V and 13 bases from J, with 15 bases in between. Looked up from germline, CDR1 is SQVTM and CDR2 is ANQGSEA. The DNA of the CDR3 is TGCAGCGTCCTAAACGGGGGAGGACTGTTTTTT. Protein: CSVLNGGGLFF.